What follows are 27 T cell receptor beta chains derived from one specimen sequenced in a study of CD8 T cells in Susac syndrome (dated by TCRdb to between 2018 and 2021). Receptors were amplified or captured by the immunoSEQ multiplex PCR assay. RNA was extracted using the RNeasy kit, and about 0.5 to 1 ug of the RNA was reverse transcribed with random hexamers. The raw public reads went through TCRdb reprocessing: fastp at Q25, MiXCR clone calling, in-frame beta chains kept. Every distinct CDR3 protein forms one entry, paired with its most common genes and DNA. The sample includes some 180,000 distinct CDR3 sequences, with over 90% observed a single time. Approximately 0.099% of the sample is held by the ten biggest clonotypes. The sample taken for sequencing was CD4+ T cells from PBMCs. Every receptor here comes from a human donor with Susac syndrome.

V is TRBV18 and J is TRBJ1-1, with TRBD1 as a possible D gene (5 bases). This CDR3 is built from 16 residues. Trimming left V 2 bases short and J 0 bases short, with 13 bases between. CDR1 and CDR2 from the germline V gene are KGHSH and LQKENI. CDR3 residues: CASSPSGRQMNTEAFF. The CDR3 DNA reads TGTGCCAGCTCACCATCCGGCCGACAGATGAACACTGAAGCTTTCTTT.

This sequence joins TRBV28 and TRBJ2-1; D call uncertain. Germline CDR1 is MDHEN and CDR2 is SYDVKM. The CDR3 extends over 14 amino acids. V lost 8 bases and J 7 bases, leaving 18 bases between the germline ends. The DNA of the CDR3 is TGTGCCAGCTCGAACCCGCCGATTTGGAATGAGCAGTTCTTC. Encoded protein: CASSNPPIWNEQFF.

The chain links TRBV11-2 to TRBJ1-1; 7 bases are shared with TRBD1. Trimming at V came to 5 bases and at J to 11 bases, leaving 8 bases not matched to a gene. The germline CDR1 and CDR2 sequences are SGHAT and FQNNGV. The CDR3 loop spans 12 amino acids. CDR3 bases: TGTGCCAGCAGCGCAGACAGGGTCGGCGCTTTCTTT. It specifies CASSADRVGAFF.

This chain joins TRBV11-2 and TRBJ1-2; no clear D. The CDR3 has 14 residues. In germline, CDR1 is SGHAT, CDR2 FQNNGV. V gave up 1 base and J gave up 8 bases, with 14 bases separating them. This CDR3 is CASSLGLSPWGYTF. CDR3 bases: TGTGCCAGCAGCTTAGGCTTATCCCCTTGGGGCTACACCTTC.

V gene TRBV5-6 combines with J gene TRBJ2-5, with unresolved D. Germline V gives CDR1 SGHDT, CDR2 YYEEEE. CDR3 size: 12 residues. The V end lost 5 bases, the J end lost 3 bases, and 8 bases lay between the germline ends. The DNA for the CDR3 is TGTGCCAGCAGTTTAATCGAAGAGACCCAGTACTTC. The encoded protein is CASSLIEETQYF.

The J gene is TRBJ1-5, the V gene TRBV6-2 or TRBV6-3; 12 bases match TRBD1. Germline V gene data show CDR1 as MNHEY and CDR2 as SVGEGT. J lost 10 bases, V lost 4 bases, and 11 bases had no gene match. CDR3 length: 16 residues. In DNA form, the CDR3 reads TGTGCCAGCAGTTTACCCACCAGTGGGACAGGGGGCCCCCAGCATTTT. It specifies CASSLPTSGTGGPQHF.

The CDR3 DNA reads as TGTGCCAGCAGTTTGGTGGGGGAGTTCTCCTACGAGCAGTACTTC. Translation: CASSLVGEFSYEQYF. The rearrangement uses TRBV28 and TRBJ2-7; D is possibly TRBD1 or TRBD2 (5 bases each). Germline V gives CDR1 MDHEN, CDR2 SYDVKM. Trimming shortened V by 3 bases and J by 0 bases, and 12 bases separated the two germline ends. CDR3 length: 15 amino acids.

The chain is built from TRBV5-1 and TRBJ2-5; D assignment may be TRBD1 or TRBD2 (5 bases each). The CDR3 runs 14 residues. Germline V CDR1 and CDR2: SGHRS, YFSETQ. V was trimmed by 5 bases and J by 1 base, leaving 12 bases between them. CDR3 residues: CASRPGTFQETQYF. In nucleotides, the CDR3 is TGCGCCAGCAGACCCGGGACGTTCCAAGAGACCCAGTACTTC.

The V call is TRBV28, the J call TRBJ2-2; tentatively, D is TRBD1 or TRBD2 (5 bases each). The CDR3 totals 13 residues. In germline, CDR1 is MDHEN, CDR2 SYDVKM. Trimming removed 5 bases from V and 10 bases from J, with 14 bases in between. The CDR3 reads CASSRDRTAELFF. The CDR3 DNA is TGTGCCAGCAGTCGGGACCGAACAGCGGAGCTGTTTTTT.

The chain employs TRBV12-5 and TRBJ2-1; D uncertain. The V gene's germline CDR1 is LGHNT and CDR2 FRNRAP. The V end was cut by 4 bases, the J end by 9 bases, with 10 bases between. The CDR3 length is 12 residues. CDR3 DNA sequence: TGTGCTAGTGGTTACCTACGAGGTGAGCAGTTCTTC. This sequence encodes CASGYLRGEQFF.

The chain employs TRBV5-1 and TRBJ2-1, with D possibly TRBD2 on 5 matching bases. Germline CDR1 and CDR2: SGHRS and YFSETQ. CDR3 length: 16 residues. Trimming removed 0 bases at V and 4 bases at J, with 14 bases between. CDR3 coding DNA: TGCGCCAGCAGCTTGGTTCTTGCGACTAATTACAATGAGCAGTTCTTC. Translation gives CASSLVLATNYNEQFF.

V and J are TRBV20-1 and TRBJ2-3; TRBD2 matches 7 bases. The V gene end was trimmed by 6 bases and the J gene end by 6 bases; junction bases not matched to a gene: 12. The CDR3 runs 14 residues. Germline CDR1 is DFQATT and CDR2 is SNEGSKA (reference sequence). As DNA, the CDR3 is TGCAGTGCCCGGCCGGCGGGAGAGAGGGATACGCAGTATTTT. It codes for CSARPAGERDTQYF.

The V gene is TRBV19, the J gene TRBJ2-2; D could derive from TRBD1 or TRBD2 (5 bases each). The germline V and J ends were trimmed by 1 base and 5 bases, with 8 bases remaining between them. The CDR3 consists of 14 residues. CDR1 and CDR2 (germline): LNHDA, SQIVND (reference sequence). The CDR3 region has the DNA TGTGCCAGTAGTATAGGAGGGGTGACCGGGGAGCTGTTTTTT. It yields the protein CASSIGGVTGELFF. The entire variable domain, with the rest obtained from reference TRBV19 and TRBJ2-2, is as follows: DGGITQSPKYLFRKEGQNVTLSCEQNLNHDAMYWYRQDPGQGLRLIYYSQIVNDFQKGDIAEGYSVSREKKESFPLTVTSAQKNPTAFYLCASSIGGVTGELFFGEGSRLTVL.

The chain carries TRBV9 and TRBJ2-1, with 11 bases aligning to TRBD2. This CDR3 spans 15 amino acids. Germline V gene sequence: CDR1 SGDLS, CDR2 YYNGEE. The V and J ends lost 0 bases and 7 bases, in that order; junction bases with no gene match: 3. For the CDR3, the DNA is TGTGCCAGCAGCGTAGTACTAGCGGGAGTAAATGAGCAGTTCTTC. Its translation: CASSVVLAGVNEQFF.

The chain employs TRBV29-1 and TRBJ1-5, with 10 bases aligning to TRBD1. With V trimmed by 8 bases and J by 6 bases, 13 bases remained unmatched. This CDR3 is built from 15 residues. Germline lookup yields CDR1 SQVTM and CDR2 ANQGSEA. CDR3 residues: CSFTAGTGVSQPQHF. As DNA, the CDR3 is TGCAGCTTCACCGCCGGGACAGGGGTATCTCAGCCCCAGCATTTT.

The chain recombines TRBV4-1 with TRBJ1-6; possibly TRBD1 for D (5 bases). Germline V gene data show CDR1 as MGHRA and CDR2 as YSYEKL. Trimming left V 4 bases short and J 0 bases short, with 10 bases between. CDR3 length: 16 residues. The CDR3: CASSPRGSSYNSPLHF. CDR3 in DNA: TGCGCCAGCAGCCCCCGGGGGAGCTCCTATAATTCACCCCTCCACTTT.

The V and J genes are TRBV20-1 and TRBJ2-7; D might be TRBD2 (5 bases). The CDR3 loop spans 11 amino acids. The germline gives CDR1 DFQATT, CDR2 SNEGSKA (reference sequence). Trimming cost V 4 bases and J 5 bases, with 9 bases left between them. As DNA, the CDR3 is TGCAGTGCTATGGCCGGGAACGAGCAGTACTTC. Translation gives CSAMAGNEQYF.

This rearrangement joins TRBV5-6 to TRBJ1-4, with 7 nucleotides matching TRBD1. Trimming cost V 3 bases and J 8 bases; bases outside gene matches: 13. From germline, CDR1 is SGHDT and CDR2 YYEEEE. The length of the CDR3 is 16 residues. CDR3 nucleotides: TGTGCCAGCAGCTCCCGACAGGGTAGTGTTGGAGAAAAACTGTTTTTT. It encodes CASSSRQGSVGEKLFF.

The J gene is TRBJ2-7, the V gene TRBV21-1; the table's D call TRBD1 went unverified against the DNA. TRBV21-1 represents a pseudogene. The CDR3 has 19 residues. This chain's CDR3 is CASSNTTRGLSVSSYEQYF. The CDR3 DNA is TGTGCCAGCAGCAACACTACCCGGGGTCTCAGCGTCAGCTCCTACGAGCAGTACTTC.

The chain is built from TRBV7-9 and TRBJ1-2; D is unresolved. Germline V gene sequence: CDR1 SEHNR, CDR2 FQNEAQ (reference sequence). V was pared by 0 bases and J by 6 bases, with 14 bases between. The CDR3 consists of 15 residues. DNA of the CDR3: TGTGCCAGCAGCTTAGCTGCCTACGGGATGGATGGCTACACCTTC. Its protein is CASSLAAYGMDGYTF.

The V and J genes are TRBV29-1 and TRBJ2-3; TRBD2 matches at 7 bases. CDR3 length: 13 amino acids. The germline gives CDR1 SQVTM, CDR2 ANQGSEA. The V gene end was trimmed by 5 bases and the J gene end by 4 bases; junction bases not matched to a gene: 6. As DNA, the CDR3 is TGCAGCGTTTCCCTGGGGGGGTCAGATACGCAGTATTTT. Amino acids: CSVSLGGSDTQYF.

The chain employs TRBV5-6 and TRBJ2-1, with a tentative D call TRBD2 (5 bases). Germline CDR1 SGHDT, CDR2 YYEEEE. V was trimmed by 4 bases and J by 9 bases, leaving 8 bases between them. The CDR3 contains 11 residues. This chain's CDR3 is CASSLGSEQFF. The CDR3 DNA reads TGTGCCAGCAGCCTAGGGAGTGAGCAGTTCTTC.

The V and J genes are TRBV4-1 and TRBJ1-4, with D hard to call. The V gene lost 0 bases and the J gene lost 4 bases, with 6 bases spanning the gap. The CDR3 loop spans 14 amino acids. The germline gives CDR1 MGHRA, CDR2 YSYEKL. CDR3 sequence (DNA): TGCGCCAGCAGCCAAGAGGCAGTTAATGAAAAACTGTTTTTT. Its translation: CASSQEAVNEKLFF.

J is TRBJ1-5 and V is TRBV7-2; D is perhaps TRBD1 (6 bases). The V gene's germline CDR1 is SGHTA and CDR2 FQGNSA. V lost 4 bases and J lost 0, with 10 bases in between. There are 15 residues in the CDR3. CDR3 nucleotide sequence: TGTGCCAGCAGCTCGCAGGGGTCTAGCAATCAGCCCCAGCATTTT. Its protein is CASSSQGSSNQPQHF.

This chain connects TRBV7-2 to TRBJ1-2; D not resolved. The CDR3 length is 14 residues. Trimming shortened V by 5 bases and J by 2 bases, and 12 bases separated the two germline ends. Looked up from germline, CDR1 is SGHTA and CDR2 is FQGNSA. The CDR3 DNA is TGTGCCAGCAGCCCCCGAACGGGGAACTATGGCTACACCTTC. This codes for CASSPRTGNYGYTF.

This clonotype was recorded only once. The DNA of the CDR3 is TGTGCCAGCAGCCAAGCAGCTAGGCGACAGGGGTCCTACAATGAGCAGTTCTTC. Amino acids: CASSQAARRQGSYNEQFF. The V gene is TRBV3-1, the J gene TRBJ2-1, with TRBD1 matching 8 bases. The CDR3 extends over 18 amino acids. V was pared by 1 base and J by 1 base, with 9 bases of the junction left unmatched. CDR1 and CDR2 (germline): LGHDT, YNNKEL (reference sequence).

This clonotype was counted a single time. The rearrangement joins TRBV30 to TRBJ2-6; D remains unclear. The germline V gene has CDR1 GTSNPN and CDR2 SVGIG (reference sequence). This CDR3 comprises 13 residues. The V gene lost 0 bases and the J gene lost 6 bases, with 6 bases spanning the gap. CDR3 coding DNA: TGTGCCTGGAGTGTACGCTCGGCCAACGTCCTGACTTTC. Protein sequence: CAWSVRSANVLTF. Based on the CDR3 plus reference TRBV30 and TRBJ2-6, the full variable domain is SQTIHQWPATLVQPVGSPLSLECTVEGTSNPNLYWYRQAAGRGLQLLFYSVGIGQISSEVPQNLSASRPQDRQFILSSKKLLLSDSGFYLCAWSVRSANVLTFGAGSRLTVL.